This entry describes one T cell receptor beta chain. Its specificity is unknown. The sample is drawn from a study of cytomegalovirus exposure and HLA in healthy donors. Study-wide results and limits: Donor immune exposure was known only as CMV serostatus.

The primer mix had 60 Vbeta and 13 Jbeta primers. Profiled with immunoSEQ multiplex PCR; TCRdb holds only in-frame clones, not every one. The repertoire consists of approximately 100,000 clones, with more than 65% occurring once and the leading ten covering over 3.5%. CDR3 length: 14 amino acids. Germline values: CDR1 SGDLS, CDR2 YYNGEE. Germline trimming cut 4 bases from V and 5 bases from J; bases unmatched to any gene: 8. The sequence derives from a woman aged 50 to 60 in good health and CMV-seropositive. Sequencing was done on a sample of PBMCs. The chain combines TRBV9 with TRBJ1-1; 7 positions agree with TRBD1. CDR3 region: CASSQGGGGTEAFF. CDR3 DNA: TGTGCCAGCAGCCAGGGGGGTGGGGGAACTGAAGCTTTCTTT.